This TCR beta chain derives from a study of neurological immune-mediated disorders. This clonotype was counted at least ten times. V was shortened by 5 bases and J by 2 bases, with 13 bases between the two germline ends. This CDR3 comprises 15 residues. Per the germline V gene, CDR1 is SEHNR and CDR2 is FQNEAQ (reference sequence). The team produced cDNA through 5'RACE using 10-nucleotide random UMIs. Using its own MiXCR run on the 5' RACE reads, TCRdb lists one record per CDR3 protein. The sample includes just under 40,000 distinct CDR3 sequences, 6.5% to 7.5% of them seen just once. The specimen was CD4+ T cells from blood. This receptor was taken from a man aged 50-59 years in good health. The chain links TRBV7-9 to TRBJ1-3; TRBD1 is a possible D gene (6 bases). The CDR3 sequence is CASSAGRGTGNTIYF. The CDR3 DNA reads TGTGCCAGCAGCGCGGGGAGGGGGACTGGAAACACCATATATTTT.